This TCR beta chain was profiled in a study of T-cell memory formation after mild COVID-19. About the study: Clusters were largely donor specific.

Broader study findings: A subset of responding clones appeared in pre-infection memory, suggesting cross-reactive memory joined.

Losses at the gene ends were 1 base for V and 6 bases for J; bases not matched to a gene: 4. The V gene's germline CDR1 is SGHVS and CDR2 FQNEAQ. This CDR3 spans 15 amino acids. Via MiXCR, TCRdb re-called the 5' RACE reads, giving one row per CDR3 protein. The table records roughly 350,000 distinct CDR3 sequences, roughly 21% of them present only once. As for this clonotype: The antigen is undetermined.

The TCR originated in an adult woman who had mild COVID-19 (a few samples of this study predate the infection). Cell type and time point are not known. The chain carries TRBV7-8 and TRBJ1-1; 11 nucleotides align to TRBD1. The sequencing input was PBMCs or a T cell subset sorted from them (not recorded which). This CDR3 is CASSLGDRGSAEAFF. The CDR3, as DNA: TGTGCCAGCAGCTTAGGGGACAGGGGGTCGGCTGAAGCTTTCTTT.